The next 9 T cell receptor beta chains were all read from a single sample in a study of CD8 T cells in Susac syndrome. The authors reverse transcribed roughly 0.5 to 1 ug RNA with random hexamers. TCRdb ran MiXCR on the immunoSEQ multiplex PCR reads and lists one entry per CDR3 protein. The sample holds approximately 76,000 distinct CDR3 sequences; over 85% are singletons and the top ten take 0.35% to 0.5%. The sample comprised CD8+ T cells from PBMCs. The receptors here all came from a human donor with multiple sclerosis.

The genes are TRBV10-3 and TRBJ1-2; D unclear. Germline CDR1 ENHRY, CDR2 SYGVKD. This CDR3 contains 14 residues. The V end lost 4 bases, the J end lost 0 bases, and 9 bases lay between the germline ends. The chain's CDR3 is CAISALATNYGYTF. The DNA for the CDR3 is TGTGCCATCAGTGCGTTGGCGACTAACTATGGCTACACCTTC.

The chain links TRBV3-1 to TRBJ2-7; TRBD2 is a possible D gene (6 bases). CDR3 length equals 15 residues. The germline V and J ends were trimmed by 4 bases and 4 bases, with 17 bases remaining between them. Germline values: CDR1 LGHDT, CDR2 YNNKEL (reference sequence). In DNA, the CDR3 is TGTGCCAGCAGCCCTCGTGGAGGGAAATTGTACGAGCAGTACTTC. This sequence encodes CASSPRGGKLYEQYF.

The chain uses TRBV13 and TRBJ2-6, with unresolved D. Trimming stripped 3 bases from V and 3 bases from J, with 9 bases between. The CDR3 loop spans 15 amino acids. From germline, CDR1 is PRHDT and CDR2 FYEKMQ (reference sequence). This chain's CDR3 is CASSFGPFGANVLTF. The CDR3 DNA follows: TGTGCCAGCAGCTTCGGCCCCTTTGGGGCCAACGTCCTGACTTTC. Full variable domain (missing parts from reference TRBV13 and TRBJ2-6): AAGVIQSPRHLIKEKRETATLKCYPIPRHDTVYWYQQGPGQDPQFLISFYEKMQSDKGSIPDRFSAQQFSDYHSELNMSSLELGDSALYFCASSFGPFGANVLTFGAGSRLTVL.

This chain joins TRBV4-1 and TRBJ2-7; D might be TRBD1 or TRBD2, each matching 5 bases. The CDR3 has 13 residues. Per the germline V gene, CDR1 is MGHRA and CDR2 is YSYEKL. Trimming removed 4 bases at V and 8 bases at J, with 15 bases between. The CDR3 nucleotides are TGCGCCAGCAGCCCCGGACTGCCGGGGCAGCAGTACTTC. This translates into CASSPGLPGQQYF.

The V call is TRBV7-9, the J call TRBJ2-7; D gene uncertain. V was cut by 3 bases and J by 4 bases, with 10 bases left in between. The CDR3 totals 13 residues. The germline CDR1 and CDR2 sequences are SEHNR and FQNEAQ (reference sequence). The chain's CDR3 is CASSFGSEYEQYF. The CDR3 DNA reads TGTGCCAGCAGCTTCGGCAGCGAATACGAGCAGTACTTC.

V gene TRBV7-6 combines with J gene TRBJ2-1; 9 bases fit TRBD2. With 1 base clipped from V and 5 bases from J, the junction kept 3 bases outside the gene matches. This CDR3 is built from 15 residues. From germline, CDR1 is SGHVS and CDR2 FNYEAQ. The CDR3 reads CASSLGLAGHNEQFF. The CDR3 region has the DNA TGTGCCAGCAGCTTAGGGCTAGCGGGACACAATGAGCAGTTCTTC.

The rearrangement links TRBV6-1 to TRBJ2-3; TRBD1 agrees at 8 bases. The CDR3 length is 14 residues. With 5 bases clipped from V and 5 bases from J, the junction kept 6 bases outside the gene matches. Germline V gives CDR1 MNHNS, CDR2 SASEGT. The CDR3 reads CASSWTGREDTQYF. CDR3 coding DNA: TGTGCCAGCAGTTGGACAGGGAGAGAAGATACGCAGTATTTT.

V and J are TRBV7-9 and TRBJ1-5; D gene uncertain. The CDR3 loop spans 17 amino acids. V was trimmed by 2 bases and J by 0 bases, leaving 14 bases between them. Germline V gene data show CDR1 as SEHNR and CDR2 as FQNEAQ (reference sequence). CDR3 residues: CASSLSGGTHSNQPQHF. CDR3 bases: TGTGCCAGCAGCTTATCCGGTGGTACGCATAGCAATCAGCCCCAGCATTTT. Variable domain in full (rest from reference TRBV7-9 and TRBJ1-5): DTGVSQNPRHKITKRGQNVTFRCDPISEHNRLYWYRQTLGQGPEFLTYFQNEAQLEKSRLLSDRFSAERPKGSFSTLEIQRTEQGDSAMYLCASSLSGGTHSNQPQHFGDGTRLSIL.

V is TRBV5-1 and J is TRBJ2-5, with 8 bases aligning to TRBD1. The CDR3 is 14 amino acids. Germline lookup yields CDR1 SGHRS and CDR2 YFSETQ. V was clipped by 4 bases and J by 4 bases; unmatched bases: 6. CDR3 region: CASSVIQGGETQYF. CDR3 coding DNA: TGCGCCAGCAGCGTGATACAGGGGGGAGAGACCCAGTACTTC.